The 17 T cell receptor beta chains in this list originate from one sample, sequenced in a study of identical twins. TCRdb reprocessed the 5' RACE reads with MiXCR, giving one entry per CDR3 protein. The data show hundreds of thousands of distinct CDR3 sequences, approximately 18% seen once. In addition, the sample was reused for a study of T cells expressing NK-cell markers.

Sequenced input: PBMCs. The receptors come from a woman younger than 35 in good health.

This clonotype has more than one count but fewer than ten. CDR3 sequence: CASSSGRSQPQHF. Written as DNA, the CDR3 is TGTGCCAGCAGTTCCGGCCGGAGCCAGCCCCAGCATTTT. The rearrangement uses TRBV12-3 or TRBV12-4 and TRBJ1-5; D is uncertain. The CDR3 loop spans 13 amino acids. Trimming removed 4 bases at V and 7 bases at J, with 11 bases between.

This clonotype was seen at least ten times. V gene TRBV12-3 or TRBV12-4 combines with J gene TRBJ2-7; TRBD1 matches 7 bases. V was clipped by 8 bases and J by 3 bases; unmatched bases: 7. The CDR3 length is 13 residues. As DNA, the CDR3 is TGTGCCAGCTCACCGGGACAGAACTACGAGCAGTACTTC. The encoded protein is CASSPGQNYEQYF.

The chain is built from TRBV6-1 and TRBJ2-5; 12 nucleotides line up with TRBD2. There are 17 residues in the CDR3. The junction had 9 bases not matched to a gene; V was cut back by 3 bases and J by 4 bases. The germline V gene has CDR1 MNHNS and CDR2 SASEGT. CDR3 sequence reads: CASSDQRASGGGETQYF. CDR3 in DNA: TGTGCCAGCAGTGACCAGCGGGCTAGCGGGGGGGGAGAGACCCAGTACTTC.

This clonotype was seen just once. This CDR3 reads CAISQPSCFREETQYF. The CDR3 bases are TGTGCCATCAGTCAGCCTTCTTGCTTCCGGGAGGAGACCCAGTACTTC. This chain connects TRBV10-3 to TRBJ2-5; a weak D match, TRBD2 (6 bases). This CDR3 has 16 amino acids. Germline loops: CDR1 ENHRY, CDR2 SYGVKD. V shed 5 bases and J shed 5 bases, with 21 bases lying between them.

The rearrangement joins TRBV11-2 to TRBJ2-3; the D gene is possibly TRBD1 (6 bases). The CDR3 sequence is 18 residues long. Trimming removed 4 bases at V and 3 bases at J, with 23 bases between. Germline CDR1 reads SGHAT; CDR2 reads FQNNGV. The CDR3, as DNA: TGTGCCAGCAGCTCCGTCCCCCACCAGGGGTATAGGACAGATACGCAGTATTTT. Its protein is CASSSVPHQGYRTDTQYF.

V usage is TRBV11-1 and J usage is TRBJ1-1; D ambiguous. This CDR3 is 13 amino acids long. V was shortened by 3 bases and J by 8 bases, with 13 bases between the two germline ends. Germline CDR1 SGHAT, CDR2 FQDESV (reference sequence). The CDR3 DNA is TGTGCCAGCAGCTTCGCCGGGGATGGGGAAGCTTTCTTT. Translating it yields CASSFAGDGEAFF.

For the CDR3, the DNA is TGCAGTGCCAGTGCGTCAGGGGGCGGCGAGCAGTACTTC. Translating it yields CSASASGGGEQYF. The chain combines TRBV20-1 with TRBJ2-7; 8 bases are shared with TRBD1. The CDR3 sequence is 13 residues long. After removal of 6 bases from V and 6 bases from J, the junction contained 10 bases not matched to a gene. Germline assignment: CDR1 DFQATT and CDR2 SNEGSKA (reference sequence).

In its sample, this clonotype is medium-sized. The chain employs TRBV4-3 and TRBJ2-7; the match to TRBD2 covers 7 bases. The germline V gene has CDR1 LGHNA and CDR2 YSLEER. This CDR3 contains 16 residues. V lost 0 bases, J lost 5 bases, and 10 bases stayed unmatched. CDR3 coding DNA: TGCGCCAGCAGCCAAGATTGGGAGGGCTTCTTGGACGAGCAGTACTTC. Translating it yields CASSQDWEGFLDEQYF.

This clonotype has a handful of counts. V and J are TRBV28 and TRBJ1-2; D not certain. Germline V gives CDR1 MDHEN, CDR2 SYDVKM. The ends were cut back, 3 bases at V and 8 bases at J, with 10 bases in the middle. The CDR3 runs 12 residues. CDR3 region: CASSFQGHGYTF. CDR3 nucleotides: TGTGCCAGCAGTTTCCAAGGGCACGGCTACACCTTC.

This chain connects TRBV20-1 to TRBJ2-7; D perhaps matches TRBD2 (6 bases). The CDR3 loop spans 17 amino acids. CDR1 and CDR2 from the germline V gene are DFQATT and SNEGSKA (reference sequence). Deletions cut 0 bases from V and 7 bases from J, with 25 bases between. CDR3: CSARDSRGVGGQKEQYF. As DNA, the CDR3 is TGCAGTGCTAGAGATAGTCGGGGAGTGGGAGGTCAGAAAGAGCAGTACTTC.

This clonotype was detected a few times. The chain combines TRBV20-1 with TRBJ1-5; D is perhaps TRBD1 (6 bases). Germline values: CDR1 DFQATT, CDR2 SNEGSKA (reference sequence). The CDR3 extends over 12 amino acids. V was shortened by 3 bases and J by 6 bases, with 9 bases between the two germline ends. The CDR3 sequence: CSASLGAQPQHF. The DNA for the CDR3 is TGCAGTGCTAGTTTGGGGGCTCAGCCCCAGCATTTT.

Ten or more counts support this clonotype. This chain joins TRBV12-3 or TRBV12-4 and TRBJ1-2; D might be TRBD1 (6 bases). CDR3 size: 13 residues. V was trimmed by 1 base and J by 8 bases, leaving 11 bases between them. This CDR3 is CASSLGSGAGYTF. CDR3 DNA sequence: TGTGCCAGCAGTTTAGGCTCGGGGGCCGGCTACACCTTC.

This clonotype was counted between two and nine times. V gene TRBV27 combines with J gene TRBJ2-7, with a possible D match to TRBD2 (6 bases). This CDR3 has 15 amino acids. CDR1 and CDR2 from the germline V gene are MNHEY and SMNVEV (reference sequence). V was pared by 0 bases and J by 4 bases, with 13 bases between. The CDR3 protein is CASSLSGTLAYEQYF. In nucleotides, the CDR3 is TGTGCCAGCAGTTTATCGGGCACACTAGCATACGAGCAGTACTTC.

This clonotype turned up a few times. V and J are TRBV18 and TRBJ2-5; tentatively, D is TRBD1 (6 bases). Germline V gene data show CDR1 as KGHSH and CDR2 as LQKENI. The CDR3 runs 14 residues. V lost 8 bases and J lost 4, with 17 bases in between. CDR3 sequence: CASVPPQGRETQYF. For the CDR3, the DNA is TGTGCCAGCGTGCCACCACAGGGCCGAGAGACCCAGTACTTC.

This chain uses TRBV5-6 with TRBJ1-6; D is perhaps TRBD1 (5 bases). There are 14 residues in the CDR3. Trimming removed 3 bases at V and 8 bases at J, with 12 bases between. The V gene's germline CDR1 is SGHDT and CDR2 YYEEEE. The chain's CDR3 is CASSSRDGYSPLHF. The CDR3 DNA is TGTGCCAGCAGCTCCAGGGACGGATATTCACCCCTCCACTTT.

Here the CDR3 reads CASSAPSARGTEAFF. CDR3 nucleotides: TGTGCCAGCAGCGCCCCCTCCGCGAGGGGCACTGAAGCTTTCTTT. The chain has TRBV9 and TRBJ1-1; D is perhaps TRBD1 (5 bases). Trimming took off 3 bases at V and 4 bases at J, with 16 bases between the two ends. This CDR3 contains 15 residues. Germline CDR1 reads SGDLS; CDR2 reads YYNGEE.

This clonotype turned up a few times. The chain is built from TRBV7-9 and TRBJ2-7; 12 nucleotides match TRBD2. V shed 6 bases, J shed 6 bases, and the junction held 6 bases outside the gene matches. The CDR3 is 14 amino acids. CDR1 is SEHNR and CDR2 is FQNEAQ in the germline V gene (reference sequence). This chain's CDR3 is CASRELAGGGEQYF. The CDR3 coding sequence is TGTGCCAGCAGAGAACTAGCGGGAGGAGGCGAGCAGTACTTC.